Listed below are T cell receptor beta chains from one sample, sequenced in a study of Tregs in tolerant kidney transplant recipients. TCRdb keeps only in-frame clones here, not all; method: immunoSEQ multiplex PCR. The table lists roughly 250,000 clones, 84% of them singletons. Material: CD4+ T cells from blood. These receptors were collected from a human donor in good health. Both conserved end residues are part of each CDR3. The order of the fields is D gene, V gene, clone size, J gene, CDR3 DNA, CDR3 protein. The D gene is left open where the match is weak. A clone size is listed for some rows: how often the clone was seen (once, few, many), or a class if it is expanded.

>TRBD1|TRBV2|.|TRBJ2-5
TGTGCCAGCAGTGACAGGGGGCAGGGCCAAGAGACCCAGTACTTC
CASSDRGQGQETQYF
>.|TRBV20-1|.|TRBJ2-7
TGCAGTGCCGAGGGTCCCGGCGAGCAGTACTTC
CSAEGPGEQYF
>TRBD2|TRBV30|.|TRBJ2-3
TGTGCTGCGGGACTAGCCTACGGCACAGATACGCAGTATTTT
CAAGLAYGTDTQYF
>TRBD1|TRBV5-1|.|TRBJ2-3
TGCGCCAGCAGCCCACTCTCGGGACAGGGGGCAAATACGCAGTATTTT
CASSPLSGQGANTQYF
>TRBD1|TRBV7-2|few|TRBJ2-7
TGTGCCAGCAGCCTGGGACAGCTCTACGAGCAGTACTTC
CASSLGQLYEQYF
>TRBD1|TRBV7-9|few|TRBJ1-2
TGTGCCAGCAGGCCACAGGGGGCAAACTATGGCTACACCTTC
CASRPQGANYGYTF
>TRBD1|TRBV19|.|TRBJ2-5
TGTGCCAGTAGTAAACAGGGACAGCCGTTCCAAGAGACCCAGTACTTC
CASSKQGQPFQETQYF
>TRBD2|TRBV5-1|.|TRBJ2-7
TGCGCCAGCAGCTTGTTAGTTAGCGGGAACTACGAGCAGTACTTC
CASSLLVSGNYEQYF
>TRBD1|TRBV18|.|TRBJ1-1
TGTGCCAGCTCAGTTCTCCCTCAGGGGGCCCCGAACACTGAAGCTTTCTTT
CASSVLPQGAPNTEAFF
>.|TRBV30|.|TRBJ2-5
TGTGCCTGGGCCCGGACCAACCAAGAGACCCAGTACTTC
CAWARTNQETQYF
>.|TRBV2|.|TRBJ1-2
TGTGCCAGCAGTGAAATAGCCGAGGGTTATGGCTACACCTTC
CASSEIAEGYGYTF
>.|TRBV6-5|.|TRBJ1-1
TGTGCCAGCACCCTACAGGGTAAGAACACTGAAGCTTTCTTT
CASTLQGKNTEAFF
>.|TRBV30|.|TRBJ1-2
TGTGCCTGGACTCGGGGTCCGCGCTATGGCTACACCTTC
CAWTRGPRYGYTF
>.|TRBV5-1|.|TRBJ1-1
TGCGCCAGCAGCAAGATCCGGGGCAGCGGAGACACTGAAGCTTTCTTT
CASSKIRGSGDTEAFF
>.|TRBV10-3|.|TRBJ2-1
TGTGCCATCAGTGAGCGAACCAGCTCCTACAATGAGCAGTTCTTC
CAISERTSSYNEQFF
>TRBD2|TRBV6-1|few|TRBJ2-7
TGTGCCAGCAGAGAGCGGGGGTCCCCCTACGAGCAGTACTTC
CASRERGSPYEQYF
>.|TRBV9|.|TRBJ1-1
TGTGCCAGCAGCGTCGCGGGGCCGGGGAACACTGAAGCTTTCTTT
CASSVAGPGNTEAFF
>.|TRBV4-2|.|TRBJ1-4
TGTGCCAGCAGCCAAGGGGGGACAACTAATGAAAAACTGTTTTTT
CASSQGGTTNEKLFF
>.|TRBV23-1|.|TRBJ2-5
TGCGCCAGCAGTCAACCCCCGACTTTCAGAAGCTGCCAAGAGACCCAGTACTTC
CASSQPPTFRSCQETQYF
>.|TRBV5-1|once|TRBJ1-1
TGCGCCAGCAGCTTGGACAGGCCCAACACTGAAGCTTTCTTT
CASSLDRPNTEAFF
>.|TRBV19|.|TRBJ2-1
TGTGCCAGCAAACAGAGCCGCGCTAGCTCCTACAATGAGCAGTTCTTC
CASKQSRASSYNEQFF
>TRBD1|TRBV5-6|.|TRBJ2-3
TGTGCCAGCAGCGGATGGGGGTACAGGGGAGCAGATACGCAGTATTTT
CASSGWGYRGADTQYF